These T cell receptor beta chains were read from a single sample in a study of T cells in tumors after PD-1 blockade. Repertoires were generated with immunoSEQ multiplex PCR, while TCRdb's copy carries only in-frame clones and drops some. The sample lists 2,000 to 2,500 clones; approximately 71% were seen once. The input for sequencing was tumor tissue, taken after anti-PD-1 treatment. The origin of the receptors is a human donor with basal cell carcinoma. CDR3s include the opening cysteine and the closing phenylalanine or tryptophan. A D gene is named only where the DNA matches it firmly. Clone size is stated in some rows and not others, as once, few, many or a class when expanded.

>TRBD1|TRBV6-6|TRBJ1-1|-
CASSYPGTGGTEAFF
TGTGCCAGCAGTTACCCCGGGACAGGGGGGACTGAAGCTTTCTTT
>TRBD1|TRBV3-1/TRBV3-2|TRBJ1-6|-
CASSQSWTGDSPLHF
TGTGCCAGCAGCCAGAGTTGGACAGGGGATTCACCCCTCCACTTT
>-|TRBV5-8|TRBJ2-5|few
CASSPFGVAGRETQYF
TGTGCCAGCAGCCCCTTCGGAGTGGCAGGAAGAGAGACCCAGTACTTC
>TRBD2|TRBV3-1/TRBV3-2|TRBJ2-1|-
CASSQEILAGHNEQFF
TGTGCCAGCAGCCAAGAGATACTAGCGGGGCACAATGAGCAGTTCTTC
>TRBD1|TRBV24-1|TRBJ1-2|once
CATSEGQGANGYTF
TGTGCCACCAGTGAGGGACAGGGGGCTAATGGCTACACCTTC
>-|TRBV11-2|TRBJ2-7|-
CASSFAGVYGEQYF
TGTGCCAGCAGTTTCGCAGGGGTCTACGGCGAGCAGTACTTC
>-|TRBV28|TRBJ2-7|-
CASNSGLHDEQYF
TGTGCCAGCAACTCAGGGCTCCACGACGAGCAGTACTTC
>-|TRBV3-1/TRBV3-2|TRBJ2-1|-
CASSQPMGLYNEQFF
TGTGCCAGCAGTCAACCGATGGGACTTTACAATGAGCAGTTCTTC
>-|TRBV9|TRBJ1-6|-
CASSVDMGAGSPLHF
TGTGCCAGCAGCGTAGATATGGGGGCGGGTTCACCCCTCCACTTT
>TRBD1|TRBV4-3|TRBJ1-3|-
CASSQETQGVSGNTIYF
TGCGCCAGCAGCCAAGAAACCCAGGGGGTCTCTGGAAACACCATATATTTT
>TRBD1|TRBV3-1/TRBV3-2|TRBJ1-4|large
CASSPDRGYNEKLFF
TGTGCCAGCAGCCCAGACAGGGGATATAATGAAAAACTGTTTTTT
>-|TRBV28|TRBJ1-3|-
CASSLAQGKPFGNTIYF
TGTGCCAGCAGTTTAGCACAGGGAAAGCCGTTTGGAAACACCATATATTTT
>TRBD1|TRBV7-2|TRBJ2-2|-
CASSSRTGGTGELFF
TGTGCCAGCAGCTCCCGGACAGGAGGAACCGGGGAGCTGTTTTTT
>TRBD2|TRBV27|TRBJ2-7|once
CASGRSGTREQYF
TGTGCCAGCGGTCGGAGCGGGACTCGGGAGCAGTACTTC
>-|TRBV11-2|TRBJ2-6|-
CASSSVRVLLSGANVLTF
TGTGCCAGCAGCTCTGTGAGAGTCCTCTTGTCTGGGGCCAACGTCCTGACTTTC
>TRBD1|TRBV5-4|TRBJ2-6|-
CASGQGRWGANVLTF
TGTGCCAGCGGACAGGGGCGCTGGGGGGCCAACGTCCTGACTTTC
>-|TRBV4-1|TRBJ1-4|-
CASSRVEGRYEKLFF
TGCGCCAGCAGCAGGGTGGAGGGCAGGTACGAAAAACTGTTTTTT
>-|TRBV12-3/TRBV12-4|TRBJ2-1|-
CASSPPGWEQFF
TGTGCCAGCAGCCCCCCGGGTTGGGAGCAGTTCTTC
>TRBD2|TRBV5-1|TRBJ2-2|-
CASSLAGTSGIGTGELFF
TGCGCCAGCAGCTTGGCCGGGACTAGCGGGATCGGCACCGGGGAGCTGTTTTTT
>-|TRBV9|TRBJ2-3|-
CASSVDPPGLTTDTQYF
TGTGCCAGCAGCGTAGATCCCCCGGGACTGACCACAGATACGCAGTATTTT
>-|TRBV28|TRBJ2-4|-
CASRPSAAKNIQYF
TGTGCCAGCAGGCCTAGTGCGGCCAAAAACATTCAGTACTTC
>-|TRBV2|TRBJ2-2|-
CASRGRNSGTGELFF
TGTGCCAGCAGGGGGCGCAATTCGGGCACCGGGGAGCTGTTTTTT
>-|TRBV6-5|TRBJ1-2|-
CASNPGGLRDGYTF
TGTGCCAGCAATCCGGGGGGGCTAAGAGATGGCTACACCTTC
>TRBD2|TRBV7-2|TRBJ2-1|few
CASSGLAAYNEQFF
TGTGCCAGCAGTGGACTAGCGGCCTACAATGAGCAGTTCTTC
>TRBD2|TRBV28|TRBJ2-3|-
CASIAGGEDTQYF
TGTGCCAGTATAGCGGGAGGAGAGGATACGCAGTATTTT
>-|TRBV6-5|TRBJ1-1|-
CASSYGGVTNTEAFF
TGTGCCAGCAGTTACGGGGGGGTAACGAACACTGAAGCTTTCTTT
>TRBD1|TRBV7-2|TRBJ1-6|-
CASSTGQGGNSPLHF
TGTGCCAGCAGCACTGGACAGGGCGGTAATTCACCCCTCCACTTT
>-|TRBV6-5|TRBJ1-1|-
CASTSTGLTEAFF
TGTGCCAGCACCTCAACAGGGCTCACTGAAGCTTTCTTT
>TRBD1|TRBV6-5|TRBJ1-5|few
CASRQGDQPQHF
TGTGCCAGCAGGCAGGGGGATCAGCCCCAGCATTTT
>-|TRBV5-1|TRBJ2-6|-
CASSLFSVSSSGANVLTF
TGCGCCAGCAGCTTGTTCTCGGTTTCCAGCTCTGGGGCCAACGTCCTGACTTTC
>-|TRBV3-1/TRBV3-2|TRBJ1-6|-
CASSQTRNNSPLHF
TGTGCCAGCAGCCAAACCAGAAATAATTCACCCCTCCACTTT
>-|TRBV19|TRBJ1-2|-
CASSTLQAGGGYTF
TGTGCCAGTAGTACACTTCAAGCCGGGGGTGGCTACACCTTC
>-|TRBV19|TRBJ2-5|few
CASTMTWKQETQYF
TGTGCCAGTACGATGACCTGGAAACAAGAGACCCAGTACTTC
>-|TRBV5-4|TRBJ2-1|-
CASSSPRVEVINEQFF
TGTGCCAGCAGCTCCCCGCGAGTAGAAGTGATAAATGAGCAGTTCTTC
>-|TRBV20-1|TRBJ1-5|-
CSASDNNQPQHF
TGCAGTGCTAGTGACAACAATCAGCCCCAGCATTTT